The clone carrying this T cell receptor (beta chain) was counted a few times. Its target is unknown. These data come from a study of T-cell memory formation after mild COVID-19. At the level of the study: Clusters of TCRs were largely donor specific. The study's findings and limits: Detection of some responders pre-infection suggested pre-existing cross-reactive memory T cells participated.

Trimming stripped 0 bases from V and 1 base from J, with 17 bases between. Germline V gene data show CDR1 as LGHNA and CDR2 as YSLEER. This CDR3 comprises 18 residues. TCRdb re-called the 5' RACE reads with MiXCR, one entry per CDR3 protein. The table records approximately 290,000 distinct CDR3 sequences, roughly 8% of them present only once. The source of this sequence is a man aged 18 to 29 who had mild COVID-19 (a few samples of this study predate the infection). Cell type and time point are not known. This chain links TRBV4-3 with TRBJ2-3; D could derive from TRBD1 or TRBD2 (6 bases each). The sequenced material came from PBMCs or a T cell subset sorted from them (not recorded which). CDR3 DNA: TGCGCCAGCAGCCAAGATTATTCCCGGGGGCCGGGCACAGATACGCAGTATTTT. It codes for CASSQDYSRGPGTDTQYF.